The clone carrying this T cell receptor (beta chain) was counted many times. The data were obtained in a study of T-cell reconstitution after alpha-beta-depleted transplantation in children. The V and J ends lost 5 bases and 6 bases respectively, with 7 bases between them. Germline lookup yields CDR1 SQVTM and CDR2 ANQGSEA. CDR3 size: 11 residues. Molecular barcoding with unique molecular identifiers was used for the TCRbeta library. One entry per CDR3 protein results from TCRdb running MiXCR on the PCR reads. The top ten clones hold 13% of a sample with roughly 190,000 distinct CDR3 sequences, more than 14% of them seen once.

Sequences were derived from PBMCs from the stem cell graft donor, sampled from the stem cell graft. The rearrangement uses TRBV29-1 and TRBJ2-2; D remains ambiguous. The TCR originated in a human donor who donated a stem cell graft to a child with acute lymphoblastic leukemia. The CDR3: CSVRRAGELFF. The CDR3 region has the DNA TGCAGCGTTCGAAGAGCCGGGGAGCTGTTTTTT.